A selection of T cell receptor beta chains follows, all from one sample in a study of cytomegalovirus exposure and HLA in healthy donors. Measured with immunoSEQ multiplex PCR; TCRdb has only the in-frame clones, and not every one. The table records under 200,000 clones, approximately 86% of them present only once. Sequences were obtained from PBMCs. The receptors were sampled from a young woman in good health and CMV-seronegative. The CDR3 runs from the conserved cysteine through the conserved F or W. The D gene is left open where the match is weak. Not all rows give a size; the values are once, few, many and, for expanded clones, a class.

abundance	j_gene	d_gene	v_gene	CDR3aa	CDR3nt
-	TRBJ2-7	TRBD2	TRBV12-5	CASGLTAGGPGPYEQYF	TGTGCTAGTGGTTTGACGGCGGGAGGGCCCGGGCCCTACGAGCAGTACTTC
-	TRBJ2-2	TRBD1	TRBV19	CASSMGQGANTGELFF	TGTGCCAGTAGTATGGGACAGGGGGCCAACACCGGGGAGCTGTTTTTT
-	TRBJ1-6	-	TRBV6-5	CASSYGASINSPLHF	TGTGCCAGCAGTTACGGGGCCAGCATAAATTCACCCCTCCACTTT
-	TRBJ2-1	-	TRBV19	CASSTLQATNEQFF	TGTGCCAGTAGTACCCTTCAGGCGACGAATGAGCAGTTCTTC
-	TRBJ1-5	TRBD1	TRBV5-6	CASSSTGSNQPQHF	TGTGCCAGCAGCTCGACAGGGAGCAATCAGCCCCAGCATTTT
-	TRBJ2-3	TRBD2	TRBV7-2	CASSQLAGGDTDTQYF	TGTGCCAGCAGCCAATTAGCGGGGGGGGACACAGATACGCAGTATTTT
-	TRBJ2-7	TRBD1	TRBV2	CASTDPGQIYEQYF	TGTGCCAGCACTGACCCGGGACAGATATACGAGCAGTACTTC
-	TRBJ2-7	-	TRBV4-2	CASSPKGLYEQYF	TGTGCCAGCAGCCCCAAGGGGCTCTACGAGCAGTACTTC
-	TRBJ2-1	TRBD2	TRBV4-1	CASSQDPSGGYNEQFF	TGTGCCAGCAGCCAAGATCCTAGCGGGGGGTACAATGAGCAGTTCTTC
medium-sized	TRBJ2-3	TRBD2	TRBV5-4	CASSSRLAGGPTDTQYF	TGTGCCAGCAGCTCCAGACTAGCGGGGGGGCCAACAGATACGCAGTATTTT
-	TRBJ1-2	-	TRBV5-4	CASSLGVDNWVGGYTF	TGTGCCAGCAGCTTGGGAGTGGACAATTGGGTAGGAGGCTACACCTTC
-	TRBJ2-1	-	TRBV7-8	CASSLGSLQGLYNEQFF	TGTGCCAGCAGCTTAGGATCATTACAGGGATTATACAATGAGCAGTTCTTC
-	TRBJ2-7	-	TRBV19	CASSPRTFTYEQYF	TGTGCCAGTAGTCCCCGGACATTTACCTACGAGCAGTACTTC
-	TRBJ2-2	-	TRBV27	CASSPRNTGELFF	TGTGCCAGCAGTCCCCGGAACACCGGGGAGCTGTTTTTT
-	TRBJ2-3	TRBD2	TRBV19	CASSSGGSTDTQYF	TGTGCCAGTAGTAGCGGGGGAAGCACAGATACGCAGTATTTT
-	TRBJ1-2	TRBD1	TRBV5-1	CASSLGQGSNYGYTF	TGCGCCAGCAGCTTGGGACAGGGGTCTAACTATGGCTACACCTTC
-	TRBJ2-2	-	TRBV5-1	CASSLGPGTGELFF	TGCGCCAGCAGCTTGGGGCCGGGCACCGGGGAGCTGTTTTTT
once	TRBJ2-7	TRBD1	TRBV10-3	CATRDRADEQYF	TGTGCCACTCGGGACAGGGCCGACGAGCAGTACTTC
-	TRBJ1-5	-	TRBV2	CASSEGGGGSQPQHF	TGTGCCAGCAGTGAAGGGGGGGGAGGCAGTCAGCCCCAGCATTTT
-	TRBJ2-2	TRBD2	TRBV6-1	CASSEGGGTGELFF	TGTGCCAGCAGTGAAGGGGGAGGGACCGGGGAGCTGTTTTTT
-	TRBJ2-2	-	TRBV2	CASNQGGELFF	TGTGCCAGCAATCAGGGTGGGGAGCTGTTTTTT
-	TRBJ2-3	TRBD2	TRBV5-1	CASSSGGDTDTQYF	TGCGCCAGCAGTAGCGGGGGGGACACAGATACGCAGTATTTT
few	TRBJ2-5	-	TRBV5-1	CASSLAGETQYF	TGCGCCAGCAGCTTGGCAGGGGAGACCCAGTACTTC
-	TRBJ1-3	TRBD1	TRBV10-2	CASSDRQGVRNTIYF	TGCGCCAGCAGTGATAGACAGGGGGTGAGGAACACCATATATTTT
-	TRBJ2-7	-	TRBV10-3	CAIKGAGQTYEQYF	TGTGCCATCAAAGGGGCGGGACAGACCTACGAGCAGTACTTC
-	TRBJ1-1	-	TRBV7-9	CASRPPEPTEAFF	TGTGCCAGCAGGCCCCCTGAGCCCACTGAAGCTTTCTTT
-	TRBJ2-4	-	TRBV5-5	CASSINLTRTSLAKNIQYF	TGTGCCAGCAGCATAAACTTGACTAGGACCTCCCTAGCCAAAAACATTCAGTACTTC
once	TRBJ2-1	-	TRBV4-1	CASSFDSEQFF	TGCGCCAGCAGCTTCGATAGTGAGCAGTTCTTC
-	TRBJ2-7	-	TRBV7-9	CSSSLGGYFYEQYF	TGTTCCAGCAGCTTGGGCGGGTATTTCTACGAGCAGTACTTC
-	TRBJ2-6	TRBD2	TRBV15	CATSRDSGGVSGANVLTF	TGTGCCACCAGCAGAGATTCGGGGGGGGTCTCTGGGGCCAACGTCCTGACTTTC
-	TRBJ1-4	TRBD1	TRBV28	CASSSGQASTNEKLFF	TGTGCCAGCAGTTCAGGACAGGCCTCAACTAATGAAAAACTGTTTTTT
few	TRBJ1-3	-	TRBV19	CASSRQVYSGNTIYF	TGTGCCAGTAGCCGACAGGTCTACTCTGGAAACACCATATATTTT
-	TRBJ2-3	-	TRBV7-9	CASSLGNQQGSLGTQYF	TGTGCCAGCAGCTTAGGGAACCAGCAGGGAAGTCTGGGAACGCAGTATTTT
-	TRBJ1-5	TRBD1	TRBV19	CASSMSGQTNQPQHF	TGTGCCAGTAGTATGTCGGGACAGACCAATCAGCCCCAGCATTTT
-	TRBJ2-7	TRBD2	TRBV9	CASSQGLAIREQYF	TGTGCCAGCAGTCAGGGACTAGCCATTCGGGAGCAGTACTTC
-	TRBJ2-3	TRBD2	TRBV28	CASSLLIAGRPGTQYF	TGTGCCAGCAGTTTACTCATAGCGGGACGGCCCGGTACGCAGTATTTT
-	TRBJ1-4	-	TRBV6-1	CASRRGGDGNEKLFF	TGTGCCAGCCGCCGGGGTGGGGATGGTAATGAAAAACTGTTTTTT
-	TRBJ1-2	-	TRBV27	CASSPGVGYTF	TGTGCCAGCAGTCCAGGGGTTGGCTACACCTTC
-	TRBJ1-5	TRBD1	TRBV5-1	CASSPQGVGQPQHF	TGCGCCAGCAGCCCACAGGGGGTAGGGCAGCCCCAGCATTTT
-	TRBJ1-1	TRBD1	TRBV9	CASSFGTGNTEAFF	TGTGCCAGCAGCTTCGGGACAGGCAACACTGAAGCTTTCTTT
-	TRBJ1-2	-	TRBV6-1	CASSPATGANYGYTF	TGTGCCAGCAGCCCCGCGACAGGAGCTAACTATGGCTACACCTTC